This T cell receptor beta chain was obtained from a study of monozygotic twins with inflammatory bowel disease. Points from the study as a whole: Telling apart the different T cell subtypes was not possible. Nothing supported a single strong signal or clonotype that was associated with IBD.

As to this clonotype: Its antigen is undetermined.

This CDR3 comprises 14 residues. Per the germline V gene, CDR1 is KGHSH and CDR2 is LQKENI. Added by template switching were UMIs that each held a 6-nucleotide sample barcode. TCRalpha and TCRbeta cDNA underwent two nested PCRs of roughly 15 and 9 cycles. TCRdb re-called the 5' RACE reads, yielding one record per CDR3 amino acid sequence without DNA. In all, the sample yields under 150,000 distinct CDR3 sequences. J is TRBJ1-1 and V is TRBV18. Sequencing was performed on blood. The TCR was taken from a human donor with ulcerative colitis or Crohn's disease, or a healthy co-twin of an affected twin (not recorded which). CDR3 amino acids: CASSPRDMNTEAFF.